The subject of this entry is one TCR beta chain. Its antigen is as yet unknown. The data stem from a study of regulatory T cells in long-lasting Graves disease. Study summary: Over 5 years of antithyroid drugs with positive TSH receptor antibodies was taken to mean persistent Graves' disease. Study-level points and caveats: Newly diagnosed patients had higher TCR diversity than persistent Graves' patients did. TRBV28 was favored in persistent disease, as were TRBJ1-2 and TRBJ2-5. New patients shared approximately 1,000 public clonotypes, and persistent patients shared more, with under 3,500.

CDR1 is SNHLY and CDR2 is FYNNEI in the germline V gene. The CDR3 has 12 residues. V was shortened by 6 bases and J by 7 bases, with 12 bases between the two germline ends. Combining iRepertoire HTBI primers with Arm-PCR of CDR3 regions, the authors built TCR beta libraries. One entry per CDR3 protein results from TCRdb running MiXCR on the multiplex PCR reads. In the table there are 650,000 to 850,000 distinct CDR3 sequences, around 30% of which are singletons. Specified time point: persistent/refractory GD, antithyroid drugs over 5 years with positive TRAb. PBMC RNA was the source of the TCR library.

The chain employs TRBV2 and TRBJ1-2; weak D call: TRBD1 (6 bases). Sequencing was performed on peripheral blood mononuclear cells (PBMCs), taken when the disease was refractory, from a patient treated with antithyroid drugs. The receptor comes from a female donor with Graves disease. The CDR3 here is CASRAQGSGYTF. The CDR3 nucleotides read TGTGCCAGCAGGGCGCAGGGGTCTGGCTACACCTTC.